The clone carrying this T cell receptor (beta chain) turned up a few times. CDR3 size: 13 residues. Germline V lookup: CDR1 SQVTM, CDR2 ANQGSEA. With 7 bases clipped from V and 4 bases from J, the junction kept 7 bases outside the gene matches. These data originate in a study of control samples from healthy donors and cancer patients. Produced via immunoSEQ multiplex PCR; TCRdb's table is partial and in-frame only. Of 90,000 to 120,000 clones in the sample, roughly 79% are singletons; the top ten hold 6.5%. The rearrangement joins TRBV29-1 to TRBJ1-1; 9 bases are shared with TRBD1. Sequencing was performed on blood. This receptor was obtained from a man between 18 and 35 years old in good health. The CDR3 region has the DNA TGCAGCGCTCCGGGACAGGGTAGCACTGAAGCTTTCTTT. This translates into CSAPGQGSTEAFF. The whole variable domain, filled in from reference TRBV29-1 and TRBJ1-1, reads SAVISQKPSRDICQRGTSLTIQCQVDSQVTMMFWYRQQPGQSLTLIATANQGSEATYESGFVIDKFPISRPNLTFSTLTVSNMSPEDSSIYLCSAPGQGSTEAFFGQGTRLTVV.